This TCR beta chain emerged from a study of T cell responses to AZD1222 COVID-19 vaccine. The CDR3 totals 14 residues. Deletions cut 5 bases from V and 3 bases from J, with 11 bases between. The V gene's germline CDR1 is SGHTA and CDR2 FQGNSA. Points from the study as a whole: Spike-specific TCR breadth rose after two AZD1222 doses, and depth rose as well. Spike-spanning, vaccine-associated CD4 TCRs were dominant at 160-218 and 743-854. Donors were largely white British and mainly female; clonal diversity was possibly underestimated.

Measured with immunoSEQ multiplex PCR; TCRdb has only the in-frame clones, and not every one. The sample carries about 150,000 clones, about 87% recorded once. Worth noting for this clone: Its target is not known.

The sequenced sample was peripheral blood, obtained on day 0 of MenACWY control vaccination. The rearrangement joins TRBV7-2 to TRBJ1-3, with D perhaps matching TRBD1 (5 bases). The receptor was isolated from an adult in good health. The chain's CDR3 is CASSPRGSGNTIYF. Here the CDR3 DNA reads TGTGCCAGCAGCCCGCGGGGGAGTGGAAACACCATATATTTT. Filled out from reference TRBV7-2 and TRBJ1-3, the complete variable domain reads GAGVSQSPSNKVTEKGKDVELRCDPISGHTALYWYRQSLGQGLEFLIYFQGNSAPDKSGLPSDRFSAERTGGSVSTLTIQRTQQEDSAVYLCASSPRGSGNTIYFGEGSWLTVV.